One and the same sample provided the 26 T cell receptor beta chains below, sequenced in a study of beta chain features in type 1 diabetes. Every isolated RNA sample was fully reverse transcribed, so sequencing captured expressed TCRB transcripts. Repertoires were generated with immunoSEQ multiplex PCR, while TCRdb's copy carries only in-frame clones and drops some. Counted here are around 310,000 clones, roughly 14% occurring once; the ten biggest clones make up nearly 0.015%. No antigen is known for these receptors. General study findings and limits: Significant though moderate, a shortening of TCRB CDR3s appeared in all four CD4+ subsets of Type 1 diabetes patients.

Sequencing was performed on naive CD4+ T cells from blood. The receptor source for this set is a woman between 18 and 29 years old with type 1 diabetes.

This clone was detected only a few times. The chain links TRBV7-8 to TRBJ2-1, with 11 bases identical to TRBD2. V trimming: 5 bases; J trimming: 6 bases; junction bases outside the gene matches: 15. The CDR3 is 18 residues long. CDR1 and CDR2 (germline): SGHVS, FQNEAQ. The DNA of the CDR3 is TGTGCCAGCAGCCTTCCGAATCGAACTAGCGGGAGTGGCAATGAGCAGTTCTTC. Protein sequence: CASSLPNRTSGSGNEQFF.

The rearrangement joins TRBV27 to TRBJ2-1; 8 bases fit TRBD2. J was trimmed by 4 bases and V by 7 bases; bases with no gene match: 12. CDR3 length: 16 amino acids. Germline V gene data show CDR1 as MNHEY and CDR2 as SMNVEV (reference sequence). As DNA, the CDR3 is TGTGCCAGCACCAGCGACGGGAGGGGAAATTACAATGAGCAGTTCTTC. This codes for CASTSDGRGNYNEQFF.

The chain is built from TRBV7-9 and TRBJ2-1; 8 bases fit TRBD2. This CDR3 contains 18 residues. CDR1 is SEHNR and CDR2 is FQNEAQ in the germline V gene (reference sequence). Unmatched junction bases numbered 13, after V lost 3 bases and J lost 3 bases. The CDR3: CASSFPRRRGRFYNEQFF. In nucleotides, the CDR3 is TGTGCCAGCAGCTTCCCCCGGAGGCGCGGGAGGTTCTACAATGAGCAGTTCTTC.

The genes are TRBV5-1 and TRBJ2-3, with TRBD2 identical over 12 bases. Germline V gene data show CDR1 as SGHRS and CDR2 as YFSETQ. Trimming cost V 2 bases and J 2 bases; bases outside gene matches: 3. This CDR3 region has 16 residues. DNA for the CDR3: TGCGCCAGCAGCTTCGGACTAGCGGGATCCACAGATACGCAGTATTTT. It specifies CASSFGLAGSTDTQYF.

This clone was seen more than once but under ten times. The chain joins TRBV28 to TRBJ1-1, with a possible D match to TRBD1 (5 bases). Germline CDR1 is MDHEN and CDR2 is SYDVKM. CDR3 length equals 14 residues. With 8 bases removed from V and 4 bases from J, the gap between germline ends came to 17 bases. The CDR3 DNA follows: TGTGCCAGCCTTGGGGGAGGGACCCCCACTGAAGCTTTCTTT. The encoded protein is CASLGGGTPTEAFF. Full variable domain (outside the CDR3, taken from reference TRBV28 and TRBJ1-1): DVKVTQSSRYLVKRTGEKVFLECVQDMDHENMFWYRQDPGLGLRLIYFSYDVKMKEKGDIPEGYSVSREKKERFSLILESASTNQTSMYLCASLGGGTPTEAFFGQGTRLTVV.

This clone was seen more than once but under ten times. The CDR3 DNA reads TGTGCCAGCAGTGAAGGGAGCGGGAGTGTGTATGAGCAGTTCTTC. Amino acid sequence: CASSEGSGSVYEQFF. The V gene is TRBV2, the J gene TRBJ2-1; TRBD2 matches 8 bases. CDR3 length equals 15 residues. Trimming cost V 1 base and J 8 bases; bases outside gene matches: 7. The germline V gene has CDR1 SNHLY and CDR2 FYNNEI.

This clone was seen only a few times. The CDR3 DNA sequence: TGTGCCAGCAGCCACCGGGACAGGGCCTCGTGGGGGTCGGACATTCAGTACTTC. This sequence encodes CASSHRDRASWGSDIQYF. The rearrangement uses TRBV5-6 and TRBJ2-4; 9 nucleotides line up with TRBD1. Germline V gives CDR1 SGHDT, CDR2 YYEEEE. This CDR3 region has 18 residues. After removal of 4 bases from V and 8 bases from J, the junction contained 19 bases not matched to a gene.

This clone has only a few counts. The chain is built from TRBV2 and TRBJ2-2; TRBD1 matches at 7 bases. V was pared by 4 bases and J by 5 bases, with 4 bases of the junction left unmatched. Germline CDR1 reads SNHLY; CDR2 reads FYNNEI. The CDR3 is 14 amino acids. The CDR3 loop is CASSGTGETGELFF. DNA for the CDR3: TGTGCCAGCAGTGGGACAGGCGAAACCGGGGAGCTGTTTTTT.

CDR3 sequence reads: CASSPGPPGSQPQHF. DNA of the CDR3: TGTGCCAGCTCACCCGGGCCGCCGGGGTCTCAGCCCCAGCATTTT. The J gene is TRBJ1-5, the V gene TRBV18; unclear D gene. The germline gives CDR1 KGHSH, CDR2 LQKENI. With 3 bases removed from V and 6 bases from J, the gap between germline ends came to 15 bases. The CDR3 totals 15 residues.

This clone was detected ten times or more. The chain has TRBV9 and TRBJ2-2; TRBD1 might be the D (5 bases). This CDR3 contains 13 residues. The V end was cut by 0 bases, the J end by 7 bases, with 7 bases between. The germline V gene encodes CDR1 SGDLS and CDR2 YYNGEE. The CDR3 coding sequence is TGTGCCAGCAGCGTAGCCCAGGGCGGGGAGCTGTTTTTT. As protein: CASSVAQGGELFF. Together with reference TRBV9 and TRBJ2-2, the CDR3 gives the full variable domain: DSGVTQTPKHLITATGQRVTLRCSPRSGDLSVYWYQQSLDQGLQFLIQYYNGEERAKGNILERFSAQQFPDLHSELNLSSLELGDSALYFCASSVAQGGELFFGEGSRLTVL.

This clone has more than one count but fewer than ten. The chain combines TRBV7-9 with TRBJ1-4; maybe TRBD1 (6 bases). The CDR3 extends over 15 amino acids. V dropped 3 bases and J dropped 0 bases, with 8 bases sitting between them. The germline CDR1 and CDR2 sequences are SEHNR and FQNEAQ (reference sequence). As DNA, the CDR3 is TGTGCCAGCAGCTTTAGACAGGCAACTAATGAAAAACTGTTTTTT. As protein: CASSFRQATNEKLFF.

A few counts support this clone. The chain joins TRBV11-2 to TRBJ2-3; no definite D call. V dropped 0 bases and J dropped 5 bases, with 12 bases sitting between them. CDR3 length: 15 residues. Germline V lookup: CDR1 SGHAT, CDR2 FQNNGV. The CDR3 loop reads CASSLETAPGDTQYF. CDR3 sequence (DNA): TGTGCCAGCAGCTTAGAGACCGCGCCGGGAGATACGCAGTATTTT.

The chain joins TRBV7-9 to TRBJ2-7; D possibly corresponds to TRBD1 (6 bases). V lost 1 base, J lost 4 bases, and 11 bases lay in between. Germline CDR1 reads SEHNR; CDR2 reads FQNEAQ (reference sequence). The CDR3 is 14 residues long. The CDR3 DNA follows: TGTGCCAGCAGCTTAGGTGCAGGACAGTACGAGCAGTACTTC. It specifies CASSLGAGQYEQYF.

The table lists this clone with a few counts. Different DNA sequences within this sample yield the same CDR3. The chain joins TRBV5-1 to TRBJ2-5; the D gene is possibly TRBD1 (6 bases). The CDR3 length is 15 residues. V lost 0 bases, J lost 4 bases, and 13 bases lay in between. From germline, CDR1 is SGHRS and CDR2 YFSETQ. The chain's CDR3 is CASSLEGGRRETQYF. The CDR3 DNA follows: TGCGCCAGCAGCTTGGAAGGGGGAAGGAGAGAGACCCAGTACTTC.

J is TRBJ2-2 and V is TRBV5-4; the match to TRBD1 covers 9 bases. V trimming: 0 bases; J trimming: 5 bases; junction bases outside the gene matches: 8. The CDR3 sequence is 17 residues long. CDR1 is SGHNT and CDR2 is YYREEE in the germline V gene (reference sequence). Written as DNA, the CDR3 is TGTGCCAGCAGCTTGGCCCTACAGGGGGCGCGAACCGGGGAGCTGTTTTTT. Amino acids: CASSLALQGARTGELFF.

In this sample, this clone turned up a few times. V and J are TRBV28 and TRBJ1-5; D is perhaps TRBD1 (5 bases). Per germline, CDR1 MDHEN and CDR2 SYDVKM. Trimming shortened V by 6 bases and J by 0 bases, and 9 bases separated the two germline ends. This CDR3 is 14 amino acids long. The CDR3 loop reads CASRPQGSNQPQHF. The CDR3, as DNA: TGTGCCAGCAGACCCCAGGGTAGCAATCAGCCCCAGCATTTT.

There are a few counts of this clone. The chain is built from TRBV5-6 and TRBJ2-7, with TRBD2 matching 10 bases. With V trimmed by 4 bases and J by 5 bases, 9 bases remained unmatched. The CDR3 sequence is 15 residues long. Germline V gene lookup returns CDR1 SGHDT and CDR2 YYEEEE. The CDR3 region is CASSPGLAVFDEQYV. For the CDR3, the DNA is TGTGCCAGCAGCCCCGGACTAGCGGTGTTCGACGAGCAGTACGTC.

The chain combines TRBV29-1 with TRBJ2-1; 8 bases fit TRBD1. The CDR3 extends over 13 amino acids. V shed 5 bases, J shed 1 base, and the junction held 1 base outside the gene matches. Germline CDR1 reads SQVTM; CDR2 reads ANQGSEA. CDR3 DNA sequence: TGCAGCGTTCGGACAGGGTCCTACAATGAGCAGTTCTTC. Translated: CSVRTGSYNEQFF.

This clone showed up just a few times. This chain links TRBV30 with TRBJ2-3; TRBD2 might be the D (6 bases). The CDR3 is 14 amino acids. The germline CDR1 and CDR2 sequences are GTSNPN and SVGIG (reference sequence). The V gene lost 7 bases and the J gene lost 0 bases, with 14 bases spanning the gap. The CDR3 reads CALERVQSTDTQYF. The CDR3 DNA is TGTGCCTTGGAGCGGGTCCAAAGCACAGATACGCAGTATTTT.

This chain joins TRBV9 and TRBJ2-3; D may be TRBD2 (5 bases). Trimming pared 0 bases from V and 4 bases from J, leaving 12 bases between. Germline V gives CDR1 SGDLS, CDR2 YYNGEE. This CDR3 is 15 amino acids long. CDR3 sequence reads: CASSVGGNNPDTQYF. The CDR3 DNA is TGTGCCAGCAGCGTAGGAGGGAATAATCCAGATACGCAGTATTTT.

The DNA of the CDR3 is TGTGCCAGTAGTATAAAGAGGGACTACCCCTTCCCCTACGAGCAGTACGTC. It specifies CASSIKRDYPFPYEQYV. V is TRBV19 and J is TRBJ2-7, with 7 nucleotides matching TRBD2. V trimming: 2 bases; J trimming: 2 bases; junction bases outside the gene matches: 12. Germline CDR1 is LNHDA and CDR2 is SQIVND (reference sequence). CDR3 length: 17 residues.

This clone was picked up a small number of times. This CDR3 reads CASSRGGGGGNEQFF. DNA of the CDR3: TGTGCCAGCAGCCGGGGTGGAGGCGGGGGCAATGAGCAGTTCTTC. The rearrangement uses TRBV9 and TRBJ2-1, with 7 bases fitting TRBD2. This CDR3 spans 15 amino acids. Per the germline V gene, CDR1 is SGDLS and CDR2 is YYNGEE. V lost 4 bases to trimming and J lost 6 bases; unmatched junction nucleotides: 10.

This clone was detected only a few times. The chain carries TRBV30 and TRBJ2-7; 9 bases are a match to TRBD1. Trimming took 3 bases from V and 3 from J; bases not matched to a gene: 3. CDR3 size: 13 residues. CDR1 and CDR2 (germline): GTSNPN, SVGIG (reference sequence). The CDR3 reads CAWRGQGSYEQYF. DNA of the CDR3: TGTGCCTGGAGAGGACAGGGGAGCTACGAGCAGTACTTC.

Regarding this clone: Other DNA sequences in the sample encode the same CDR3. V gene TRBV30 combines with J gene TRBJ1-2; TRBD1 agrees at 7 bases. This CDR3 is built from 11 residues. Per the germline V gene, CDR1 is GTSNPN and CDR2 is SVGIG (reference sequence). V was pared by 3 bases and J by 8 bases, with 3 bases of the junction left unmatched. This CDR3 reads CAWSAGGGYTF. The CDR3, as DNA: TGTGCCTGGAGCGCAGGGGGGGGCTACACCTTC.

The rearrangement joins TRBV10-3 to TRBJ2-3; the D gene is possibly TRBD1 (6 bases). Germline assignment: CDR1 ENHRY and CDR2 SYGVKD. The CDR3 runs 15 residues. Trimming took off 7 bases at V and 8 bases at J, with 22 bases between the two ends. The CDR3 DNA reads as TGTGCCATCATGGGCACCGCACAGGGTCCGGCTACGCAGTATTTT. Its protein is CAIMGTAQGPATQYF.

The chain is built from TRBV2 and TRBJ2-7; 7 bases align to TRBD1. J gave up 1 base and V 6 bases, and 6 bases lay outside the gene matches. The germline CDR1 and CDR2 sequences are SNHLY and FYNNEI. The CDR3 spans 14 residues. In DNA form, the CDR3 reads TGTGCCAGCAGCCGTCAACAGGGGTCCTACGAGCAGTACTTC. Protein: CASSRQQGSYEQYF.